This T cell receptor (beta chain) was obtained from a study of shared clonotypes between healthy human individuals. Study-wide context: Plates per donor: three CD4 naive, three CD4 memory, two CD8 naive, one CD8 memory.

This table comes from immunoSEQ multiplex PCR, and its TCRdb copy is limited to in-frame clones, with some not included. The table records over a million clones, approximately 78% of them present only once. Comment on this clone: The antigen is not known.

The germline gives CDR1 MNHNS, CDR2 SASEGT. CDR3 length: 14 residues. The V and J ends lost 4 bases and 5 bases, in that order; junction bases with no gene match: 6. The study's findings and limits: Incompleteness in sorted-subset sequencing, despite large depth, was shown by rarefaction.

The donors, healthy adults who were HIV-negative, had experienced no recent acute infections or vaccinations. The V call is TRBV6-1, the J call TRBJ2-5; 8 nucleotides match TRBD1. Sequences were obtained from memory CD4+ T cells from PBMCs. The subset is: CD45RA-negative fraction. The receptor was derived from a young man in good health. Some clones in this sample may be carry-over from other donors' samples. CDR3 residues: CASSGEWTGETQYF. The CDR3 DNA sequence: TGTGCCAGCAGTGGAGAATGGACAGGGGAGACCCAGTACTTC.